The rows below give T cell receptor beta chains drawn from one sample of a study of spatial heterogeneity in lung cancer. TCRdb analysed the 5' RACE reads with MiXCR anew, one entry per CDR3 protein. Of approximately 52,000 distinct CDR3 sequences listed, approximately 5% are singletons. Sequences were derived from PBMCs, sampled at surgery. The source of these receptors is a male donor with early-stage non-small cell lung cancer. CDR3s include the opening cysteine and the closing phenylalanine or tryptophan. Each record gives: V gene, D gene, clone size, J gene, CDR3 DNA, CDR3 protein. D genes are given only for firm matches. The size field is filled for only some rows; it gives once, few, many or a size class.

v_gene: TRBV12-3/TRBV12-4
d_gene: -
abundance: -
j_gene: TRBJ2-1
CDR3nt: TGTGCCAGCAGTTTTCCCCCGCTCACCTACAATGAGCAGTTCTTC
CDR3aa: CASSFPPLTYNEQFF

v_gene: TRBV10-3
d_gene: -
abundance: many
j_gene: TRBJ2-5
CDR3nt: TGTGCCATCAGACCCCACGAGGGCAGGCACCAAGAGACCCAGTACTTC
CDR3aa: CAIRPHEGRHQETQYF

v_gene: TRBV28
d_gene: TRBD2
abundance: many
j_gene: TRBJ2-1
CDR3nt: TGTGCCAGCAGTTTACCTGGACTAGCCAATGAGCAGTTCTTC
CDR3aa: CASSLPGLANEQFF

v_gene: TRBV19
d_gene: TRBD1
abundance: -
j_gene: TRBJ1-5
CDR3nt: TGTGCCAGTAGTCCCTGGGGAGGGGGCTTAAGCAATCAGCCCCAGCATTTT
CDR3aa: CASSPWGGGLSNQPQHF

v_gene: TRBV18
d_gene: -
abundance: many
j_gene: TRBJ2-2
CDR3nt: TGTGCCAGCTCACTGAGATACACCGGGGAGCTGTTTTTT
CDR3aa: CASSLRYTGELFF

v_gene: TRBV27
d_gene: TRBD2
abundance: many
j_gene: TRBJ2-1
CDR3nt: TGTGCCAGCAGCCTTCTAGCGGGAGGACCCTACAATGAGCAGTTCTTC
CDR3aa: CASSLLAGGPYNEQFF

v_gene: TRBV4-2
d_gene: -
abundance: -
j_gene: TRBJ2-7
CDR3nt: TGTGCCAGCAGCCGCGGAGGGCCTAACTCCTACGAGCAGTACTTC
CDR3aa: CASSRGGPNSYEQYF

v_gene: TRBV5-1
d_gene: TRBD2
abundance: many
j_gene: TRBJ2-2
CDR3nt: TGCGCCAGCAGCTTGGCGGGCGGGAGTAACACCGGGGAGCTGTTTTTT
CDR3aa: CASSLAGGSNTGELFF

v_gene: TRBV7-8
d_gene: TRBD2
abundance: few
j_gene: TRBJ2-1
CDR3nt: TGTGCCAGCAGCTTAGCGTCGCGGGAGGGACGCAATGAGCAGTTCTTC
CDR3aa: CASSLASREGRNEQFF

v_gene: TRBV24-1
d_gene: -
abundance: many
j_gene: TRBJ1-4
CDR3nt: TGTGCCACCAGTGATTTGCTCAGGACAACGGGTCTGTTTTTT
CDR3aa: CATSDLLRTTGLFF

v_gene: TRBV13
d_gene: TRBD2
abundance: many
j_gene: TRBJ2-1
CDR3nt: TGTGCCAGCAGCTCCAATCCGGGACTAGCGGGAGGAAATGAGCAGTTCTTC
CDR3aa: CASSSNPGLAGGNEQFF

v_gene: TRBV12-3/TRBV12-4
d_gene: -
abundance: many
j_gene: TRBJ1-5
CDR3nt: TGTGCCAGCAGTTCATCGCGGGTCGATCAGCCCCAGCATTTT
CDR3aa: CASSSSRVDQPQHF

v_gene: TRBV7-8
d_gene: -
abundance: many
j_gene: TRBJ2-5
CDR3nt: TGTGCCAGCAGCTTATCGACATCGGGAGCTTTTCGGGAGACCCAGTACTTC
CDR3aa: CASSLSTSGAFRETQYF

v_gene: TRBV5-1
d_gene: -
abundance: few
j_gene: TRBJ2-3
CDR3nt: TGCGCCAGCGGCTTCCATAGTAGCACAGATACGCAGTATTTT
CDR3aa: CASGFHSSTDTQYF

v_gene: TRBV30
d_gene: -
abundance: many
j_gene: TRBJ1-5
CDR3nt: TGTGCCTGGAGTCCAAACAGGGTTCAGCCCCAGCATTTT
CDR3aa: CAWSPNRVQPQHF

v_gene: TRBV20-1
d_gene: -
abundance: many
j_gene: TRBJ1-6
CDR3nt: TGCAGTGCATGGACATCTGGTTCACCCCTCCACTTT
CDR3aa: CSAWTSGSPLHF

v_gene: TRBV12-3/TRBV12-4
d_gene: -
abundance: many
j_gene: TRBJ2-2
CDR3nt: TGTGCCAGCAGCCCCTCCGGGGAGCTGTTTTTT
CDR3aa: CASSPSGELFF

v_gene: TRBV6-1
d_gene: -
abundance: -
j_gene: TRBJ2-2
CDR3nt: TGTGCCAGCAAGGTAGACGAGTCGAACACCGGGGAGCTGTTTTTT
CDR3aa: CASKVDESNTGELFF

v_gene: TRBV6-6
d_gene: -
abundance: few
j_gene: TRBJ1-4
CDR3nt: TGTGCCAGCAGCCCCCGGGGAGGGCGGATTGAAAAACTGTTTTTT
CDR3aa: CASSPRGGRIEKLFF

v_gene: TRBV12-3/TRBV12-4
d_gene: -
abundance: few
j_gene: TRBJ1-5
CDR3nt: TGTGCCAGCAGTTTAGAAGCCAGGGGCAATCAGCCCCAGCATTTT
CDR3aa: CASSLEARGNQPQHF

v_gene: TRBV7-9
d_gene: -
abundance: many
j_gene: TRBJ2-2
CDR3nt: TGTGCCAGCAGCAAAGACAGGCGGAACACCGGGGAGCTGTTTTTT
CDR3aa: CASSKDRRNTGELFF

v_gene: TRBV4-3
d_gene: TRBD2
abundance: many
j_gene: TRBJ2-3
CDR3nt: TGCGCCAGCAGCCAAGCTAGTTGGACTAGCGGCAGCACAGATACGCAGTATTTT
CDR3aa: CASSQASWTSGSTDTQYF

v_gene: TRBV20-1
d_gene: -
abundance: many
j_gene: TRBJ1-5
CDR3nt: TGCAGTGCTAGGCGACGGACTGCAGGGGAGCCCCAGCATTTT
CDR3aa: CSARRRTAGEPQHF

v_gene: TRBV5-1
d_gene: -
abundance: many
j_gene: TRBJ2-5
CDR3nt: TGCGCCAGCAGCTTGATTGCAGGGGAAGAGACCCAGTACTTC
CDR3aa: CASSLIAGEETQYF

v_gene: TRBV2
d_gene: -
abundance: many
j_gene: TRBJ2-2
CDR3nt: TGTGCCAGCAAGAGGGGACAGAACACCGGGGAGCTGTTTTTT
CDR3aa: CASKRGQNTGELFF

v_gene: TRBV10-3
d_gene: -
abundance: many
j_gene: TRBJ2-5
CDR3nt: TGTGCCATCAGTCCACTAGACCAAGAGACCCAGTACTTC
CDR3aa: CAISPLDQETQYF

v_gene: TRBV7-2
d_gene: TRBD1
abundance: few
j_gene: TRBJ1-5
CDR3nt: TGTGCCAGCAGCTTAGGGCAGGGGGGCTACTATAGCAATCAGCCCCAGCATTTT
CDR3aa: CASSLGQGGYYSNQPQHF

v_gene: TRBV12-5
d_gene: -
abundance: many
j_gene: TRBJ1-4
CDR3nt: TGTGCTAGTGGTTGGACGGCCCGAGGGCGACCCATTCCAGAAAAACTGTTTTTT
CDR3aa: CASGWTARGRPIPEKLFF

v_gene: TRBV28
d_gene: TRBD1
abundance: many
j_gene: TRBJ1-4
CDR3nt: TGTGCCAGCAGTTTGCATCAGGGGGCAAATGAAAAACTGTTTTTT
CDR3aa: CASSLHQGANEKLFF

v_gene: TRBV4-1
d_gene: -
abundance: many
j_gene: TRBJ2-3
CDR3nt: TGCGCCAGCAGCCAAGGACCACCCAGCTATACGCAGTATTTT
CDR3aa: CASSQGPPSYTQYF

v_gene: TRBV6-6
d_gene: TRBD1
abundance: many
j_gene: TRBJ2-7
CDR3nt: TGTGCCAGCAGCTTCGGACAGGGTCTCTACGAGCAGTACTTC
CDR3aa: CASSFGQGLYEQYF

v_gene: TRBV28
d_gene: -
abundance: -
j_gene: TRBJ1-1
CDR3nt: TGTGCCAGCAGTTCCAGTTTTGGCCCGGGGTGGAACACTGAAGCTTTCTTT
CDR3aa: CASSSSFGPGWNTEAFF

v_gene: TRBV6-2/TRBV6-3
d_gene: -
abundance: many
j_gene: TRBJ2-7
CDR3nt: TGTGCCAGCAGTACCCGGACAGGGGGCTCTAGCGGGAGAGCCTACGAGCAGTACTTC
CDR3aa: CASSTRTGGSSGRAYEQYF

v_gene: TRBV30
d_gene: -
abundance: many
j_gene: TRBJ2-1
CDR3nt: TGTGCCTGGAGTGGGTTGACGAGGACCAATGAGCAGTTCTTC
CDR3aa: CAWSGLTRTNEQFF

v_gene: TRBV5-1
d_gene: -
abundance: many
j_gene: TRBJ2-5
CDR3nt: TGCGCCAGCAGCACCCAGGACCAAGAGACCCAGTACTTC
CDR3aa: CASSTQDQETQYF